This is a list of T cell receptor beta chains from one sample in a study of cytomegalovirus exposure and HLA in healthy donors. TCRdb's copy holds only in-frame clones and misses some; the assay was immunoSEQ multiplex PCR. The sample holds 110,000 to 150,000 clones, under 80% seen once. The sequenced sample was PBMCs. These receptors all stem from a male donor in good health and CMV-seronegative. Both conserved end residues are part of each CDR3. The D gene is left open where the match is weak. Size tells how often a clone was seen (once, few, many) or the class of an expanded clone, and some rows leave it out.

size: NA; V: TRBV9; J: TRBJ2-3; D: TRBD1; length: 17; DNA: TGTGCCAGCAGCCCACGTCAAGGGGGCCCCAGCACAGATACGCAGTATTTT; CDR3: CASSPRQGGPSTDTQYF
size: NA; V: TRBV27; J: TRBJ2-1; D: TRBD2; length: 19; DNA: TGTGCCAGCAGTACTCAGCGGGAGGCCCACCAGAGCTCCTACAATGAGCAGTTCTTC; CDR3: CASSTQREAHQSSYNEQFF
size: NA; V: TRBV27; J: TRBJ1-1; D: NA; length: 13; DNA: TGTGCCAGCAGTTTAAAGAGGAACACTGAAGCTTTCTTT; CDR3: CASSLKRNTEAFF
size: NA; V: TRBV25-1; J: TRBJ2-7; D: NA; length: 14; DNA: TGTGCCAGCAGTGAGGTGGCAGGTCCCTACGAGCAGTACTTC; CDR3: CASSEVAGPYEQYF
size: once; V: TRBV2; J: TRBJ2-2; D: NA; length: 13; DNA: TGTGCCAGCACCAGGGTTTCTACCGGGGAGCTGTTTTTT; CDR3: CASTRVSTGELFF
size: NA; V: TRBV2; J: TRBJ1-1; D: NA; length: 12; DNA: TGTGCCAGCAGTGAACCGGGTCGTGAAGCTTTCTTT; CDR3: CASSEPGREAFF
size: NA; V: TRBV4-2; J: TRBJ2-3; D: TRBD2; length: 15; DNA: TGTGCCAGCAGCCCGACCCGGGAGGGCACAGATACGCAGTATTTT; CDR3: CASSPTREGTDTQYF
size: few; V: TRBV6-5; J: TRBJ1-1; D: NA; length: 13; DNA: TGTGCCAGCAGTTACCAGGGGAACACTGAAGCTTTCTTT; CDR3: CASSYQGNTEAFF
size: NA; V: TRBV7-9; J: TRBJ2-2; D: NA; length: 17; DNA: TGTGCCAGCGCCCCGCCACATTCCCCAGTTAACACCGGGGAGCTGTTTTTT; CDR3: CASAPPHSPVNTGELFF
size: NA; V: TRBV21-1; J: TRBJ2-5; D: NA; length: 13; DNA: TGTGCCAGCAGCAAAGGGCTTGAAGAGACCCAGTACTTC; CDR3: CASSKGLEETQYF
size: NA; V: TRBV10-3; J: TRBJ1-3; D: NA; length: 15; DNA: TGTGCCATCAGTGCCGGGACTGTGCTTGGAAACACCATATATTTT; CDR3: CAISAGTVLGNTIYF
size: NA; V: TRBV2; J: TRBJ1-4; D: NA; length: 15; DNA: TGTGCCAGCAGTCTCGACGAAACAGGGAATGAAAAACTGTTTTTT; CDR3: CASSLDETGNEKLFF
size: NA; V: TRBV2; J: TRBJ1-1; D: NA; length: 12; DNA: TGTGCCAGCAGTGGCTTCATTGGAGGGCCTTTCTTT; CDR3: CASSGFIGGPFF
size: NA; V: TRBV9; J: TRBJ1-1; D: TRBD1; length: 16; DNA: TGTGCCAGCAGCGTAGCTCTCAGACAGGGGGAGACTGAAGCTTTCTTT; CDR3: CASSVALRQGETEAFF
size: NA; V: TRBV2; J: TRBJ1-5; D: TRBD1; length: 15; DNA: TGTGCCAGCAGTGAAGAGACAGGGGCCAATCAGCCCCAGCATTTT; CDR3: CASSEETGANQPQHF
size: NA; V: TRBV9; J: TRBJ2-3; D: NA; length: 16; DNA: TGTGCCAGCAGCGTAGGAGCGGCAACTAGCACAGATACGCAGTATTTT; CDR3: CASSVGAATSTDTQYF